One sample yielded the 14 T cell receptor beta chains listed below, sequenced in a study of Graves' ophthalmopathy and Graves' hyperthyroidism listed by TCRdb under 2018. The listed sequencing device is Illumina HiSeq 2000. TCR beta CDR3 regions were amplified from RNA transcripts for repertoire sequencing. The first round was an RT-PCR using HTBI primers with the Qiagen OneStep RT-PCR kit, and this first round was followed by a second-round multiplex PCR, then size selection and purification. In-frame beta chains were kept once TCRdb had trimmed the public reads at Q25 with fastp and called clones with MiXCR. CDR3 protein sequences are deduplicated, and each keeps its most common genes and DNA. Across this sample there are 900,000 to 1,200,000 distinct CDR3 sequences, with about 35% seen only once. The ten largest clones take up approximately 12% of the sample. The specimen was peripheral blood or thyroid tissue (not recorded which). The receptors shown here come from an adult man with Graves' hyperthyroidism.

V is TRBV4-1 and J is TRBJ1-5; D gene ambiguous. Germline V gives CDR1 MGHRA, CDR2 YSYEKL. Trimming removed 0 bases at V and 4 bases at J, with 13 bases between. The CDR3 loop spans 16 amino acids. The CDR3 here is CASSQDVGQPNQPQHF. The CDR3 coding sequence is TGCGCCAGCAGCCAAGACGTCGGGCAACCAAATCAGCCCCAGCATTTT.

Concerning this clonotype itself: It may be a read error: a sequence one base away is much more abundant. CDR3 sequence: CASSWGQPYEQYF. The CDR3 DNA follows: TGTGCCAGCAGCTGGGGACAGCCCTACGAGCAGTACTTC. The chain joins TRBV6-2 or TRBV6-3 to TRBJ2-7; 7 bases fit TRBD1. The CDR3 loop spans 13 amino acids. V gave up 6 bases and J gave up 2 bases; unmatched junction bases: 4. Germline loops: CDR1 MNHEY, CDR2 SVGEGT.

In regard to this clonotype: This may be a read error: a much more frequent sequence differs by one nucleotide. J is TRBJ2-7 and V is TRBV6-5, with TRBD2 matching 11 bases. CDR3 length: 14 amino acids. Germline values: CDR1 MNHEY, CDR2 SVGAGI. The ends lost 5 bases at V and 5 bases at J; junction bases unmatched: 5. The DNA of the CDR3 is TGTGCCAGCAGTCGACTAGCGGGGCCGAACGAGCAGTACTTC. Its translation: CASSRLAGPNEQYF.

With regard to this clonotype: The junction departs from germline at one end; a sequencing error may be responsible. This chain joins TRBV10-3 and TRBJ2-7; no firm D call. Looked up from germline, CDR1 is ENHRY and CDR2 is SYGVKD. The CDR3 is made up of 17 amino acids. As DNA, the CDR3 is TGTGCCAGCAGTTACCTGGTACGTGGACCGAGCTCCTACGAGCAGTACTTC. Protein sequence: CASSYLVRGPSSYEQYF.

Here the CDR3 DNA reads TGTGCCACCAGCAGCCCAGGGACAGAGAGCAATCAGCCCCAGCATTTT. It codes for CATSSPGTESNQPQHF. This rearrangement joins TRBV15 to TRBJ1-5, with 7 bases lining up with TRBD1. CDR3 length: 16 residues. Germline V gene lookup returns CDR1 LNHNV and CDR2 YYDKDF (reference sequence). The V segment lost 3 bases and the J segment 1 base; nucleotides outside the gene matches: 6.

The chain joins TRBV19 to TRBJ1-2; D might be TRBD1 (6 bases). Looked up from germline, CDR1 is LNHDA and CDR2 is SQIVND (reference sequence). The CDR3 consists of 14 residues. Deletions cut 2 bases from V and 7 bases from J, with 14 bases between. CDR3 in DNA: TGTGCCAGTAGTATAACAGGGTTGAACACTGGCTACACCTTC. Protein: CASSITGLNTGYTF.

CDR3 DNA sequence: TGTGCCTGGAGTGTACTAAGGGCTAGCGGAGGTGGGGACCAAGAGACCCAGTACTTC. This translates into CAWSVLRASGGGDQETQYF. This chain links TRBV30 with TRBJ2-5, with 7 bases fitting TRBD2. The CDR3 covers 19 residues. J gave up 0 bases and V 0 bases, and 16 bases lay outside the gene matches. The germline V gene has CDR1 GTSNPN and CDR2 SVGIG (reference sequence).

This clonotype was seen ten or more times. The rearrangement links TRBV5-8 to TRBJ2-6, with no clear D. V was shortened by 2 bases and J by 1 base, with 7 bases between the two germline ends. This CDR3 comprises 15 residues. Looked up from germline, CDR1 is SGHTS and CDR2 is YDEGEE. Here the CDR3 DNA reads TGTGCCAGCAGCTTTTCTCCGTCTGGGGCCAACGTCCTGACTTTC. Translating it yields CASSFSPSGANVLTF.

The table lists this clonotype with a few counts. The genes are TRBV6-6 and TRBJ1-5, with D uncertain. CDR1 is MNHNY, CDR2 SVGAGI, per germline (reference sequence). V lost 5 bases to trimming and J lost 0 bases, with 11 bases between them. The CDR3 runs 15 residues. The CDR3 spells CASSLQPYSNQPQHF. CDR3 sequence (DNA): TGTGCCAGCAGTCTACAGCCGTATAGCAATCAGCCCCAGCATTTT.

The gene calls are TRBV4-3 and TRBJ2-5, with D perhaps matching TRBD2 (6 bases). The ends were cut back, 0 bases at V and 4 bases at J, with 12 bases in the middle. The CDR3 runs to 15 residues. Germline assignment: CDR1 LGHNA and CDR2 YSLEER. For the CDR3, the DNA is TGCGCCAGCAGCCAAGACACTGGCGGGGTAGAGACCCAGTACTTC. It codes for CASSQDTGGVETQYF.

This clonotype was counted at least ten times. The chain recombines TRBV7-2 with TRBJ2-5, with D unresolved. The CDR3 is 13 amino acids. Germline V gene data show CDR1 as SGHTA and CDR2 as FQGNSA. V lost 6 bases, J lost 5 bases, and 13 bases lay in between. The CDR3 is CASRRVGPETQYF. DNA of the CDR3: TGTGCCAGCAGAAGAGTCGGGCCTGAGACCCAGTACTTC.

The chain employs TRBV3-1 and TRBJ2-7; D may be TRBD2 (6 bases). The CDR3 length is 15 residues. Trimming cost V 5 bases and J 2 bases, with 16 bases left between them. The germline V gene has CDR1 LGHDT and CDR2 YNNKEL (reference sequence). Here the CDR3 DNA reads TGTGCCAGCAGCTTAGGGACTTTTGGAGCCTACGAGCAGTACTTC. This translates into CASSLGTFGAYEQYF.

This clonotype was seen ten or more times. The chain uses TRBV2 and TRBJ2-2, with D perhaps matching TRBD1 or TRBD2 (5 bases each). The CDR3 length is 16 residues. V was cut by 10 bases and J by 0 bases, with 18 bases left in between. Germline CDR1 and CDR2: SNHLY and FYNNEI. The CDR3 reads CAIRSGLGANTGELFF. As DNA, the CDR3 is TGTGCCATCCGTTCGGGGTTGGGGGCGAACACCGGGGAGCTGTTTTTT.

The V call is TRBV20-1, the J call TRBJ2-5; tentatively, D is TRBD2 (5 bases). The CDR3 is 15 residues long. Trimming removed 0 bases at V and 9 bases at J, with 20 bases between. Germline-derived CDR1 and CDR2 are DFQATT and SNEGSKA (reference sequence). The CDR3: CSARDAQRVAQPQYF. DNA for the CDR3: TGCAGTGCTAGAGACGCCCAGAGGGTGGCTCAGCCCCAGTACTTC.